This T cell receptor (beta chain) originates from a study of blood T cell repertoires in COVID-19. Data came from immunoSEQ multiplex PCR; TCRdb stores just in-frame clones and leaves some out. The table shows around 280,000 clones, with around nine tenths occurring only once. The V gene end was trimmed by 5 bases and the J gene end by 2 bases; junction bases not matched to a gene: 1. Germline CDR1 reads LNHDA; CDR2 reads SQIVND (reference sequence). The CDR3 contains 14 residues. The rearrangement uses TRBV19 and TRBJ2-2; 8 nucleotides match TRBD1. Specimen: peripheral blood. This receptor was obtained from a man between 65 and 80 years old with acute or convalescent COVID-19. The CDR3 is CASSDRGNTGELFF. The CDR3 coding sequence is TGTGCCAGTAGTGACAGGGGTAACACCGGGGAGCTGTTTTTT. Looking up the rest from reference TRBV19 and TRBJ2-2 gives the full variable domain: DGGITQSPKYLFRKEGQNVTLSCEQNLNHDAMYWYRQDPGQGLRLIYYSQIVNDFQKGDIAEGYSVSREKKESFPLTVTSAQKNPTAFYLCASSDRGNTGELFFGEGSRLTVL.